The clone carrying this TCR beta chain was recorded a few times. This record comes from a study of blood T cell repertoires in COVID-19. Whole-study context: Italy, Spain and the United States were the sources of the convalescent and acute COVID-19 samples.

The germline gives CDR1 LNHDA, CDR2 SQIVND (reference sequence). Trimming took off 1 base at V and 4 bases at J, with 10 bases between the two ends. The length of the CDR3 is 15 residues. In the original workflow: It was from reference gene primer amplification that nucleated cell counts were estimated. TCRdb keeps only in-frame clones here, not all; method: immunoSEQ multiplex PCR. That table is the source of V, J and clone size, and D and trimming were worked out from the DNA. The table shows approximately 56,000 clones, with around four fifths occurring only once. The genes are TRBV19 and TRBJ1-4, with D possibly matching TRBD1 (5 bases). What was sequenced was peripheral blood. The clonotype was recovered from a woman aged 80 or over with acute or convalescent COVID-19. Written as DNA, the CDR3 is TGTGCCAGTAGTATAGCAAGGGGTGGTAATGAAAAACTGTTTTTT. Protein product: CASSIARGGNEKLFF.